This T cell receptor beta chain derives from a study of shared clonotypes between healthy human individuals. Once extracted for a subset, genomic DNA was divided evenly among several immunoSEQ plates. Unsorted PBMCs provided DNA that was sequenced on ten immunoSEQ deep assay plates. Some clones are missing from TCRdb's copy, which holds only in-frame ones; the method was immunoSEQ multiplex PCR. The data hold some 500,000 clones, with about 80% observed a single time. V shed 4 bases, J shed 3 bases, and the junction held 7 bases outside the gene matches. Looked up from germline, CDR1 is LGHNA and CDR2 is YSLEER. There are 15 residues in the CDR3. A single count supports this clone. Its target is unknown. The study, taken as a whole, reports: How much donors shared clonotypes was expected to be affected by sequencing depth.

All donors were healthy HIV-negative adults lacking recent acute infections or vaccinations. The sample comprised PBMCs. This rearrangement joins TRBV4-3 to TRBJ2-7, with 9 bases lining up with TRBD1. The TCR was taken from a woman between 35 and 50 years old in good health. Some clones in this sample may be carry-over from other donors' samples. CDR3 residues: CASSLSGDRDYEQYF. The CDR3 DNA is TGCGCCAGCAGCCTATCCGGGGACAGGGACTACGAGCAGTACTTC.